This T cell receptor beta chain was obtained from a study of technical replicates of blood from a few donors. Data came from immunoSEQ multiplex PCR; TCRdb stores just in-frame clones and leaves some out. The sample lists over 55,000 clones, around 87% occurring once. The CDR3 sequence is 15 residues long. Unmatched junction bases numbered 5, after V lost 6 bases and J lost 0 bases. CDR1 and CDR2 from the germline V gene are LNHDA and SQIVND (reference sequence). Source material: PBMCs. The receptor comes from a human donor in good health. Some clones in this sample may be carry-over from other donors' samples. The rearrangement uses TRBV19 and TRBJ2-1; 7 positions agree with TRBD2. For the CDR3, the DNA is TGTGCCAGTAGCCCAAGCGGGGTCTCCTACAATGAGCAGTTCTTC. Its protein product is CASSPSGVSYNEQFF.